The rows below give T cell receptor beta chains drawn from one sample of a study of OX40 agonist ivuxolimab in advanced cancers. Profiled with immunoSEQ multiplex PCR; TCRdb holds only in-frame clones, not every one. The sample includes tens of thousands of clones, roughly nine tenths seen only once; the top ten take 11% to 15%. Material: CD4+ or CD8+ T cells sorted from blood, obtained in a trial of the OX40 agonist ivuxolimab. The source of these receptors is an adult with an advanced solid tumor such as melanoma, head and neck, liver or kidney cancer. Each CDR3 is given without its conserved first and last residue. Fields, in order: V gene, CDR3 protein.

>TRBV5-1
ASKGLAGGPDEQF
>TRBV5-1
ASTSIGYGANVLT
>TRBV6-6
ASSYWQGGGYT
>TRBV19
ASSIGGAGDTQY
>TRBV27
ASKGNTEAF
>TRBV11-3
ASSLAGVISYNEQF
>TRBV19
ASRLAGGTDTQY
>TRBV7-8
ASSRPPGRSTDTQY
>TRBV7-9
ASSLWGSEQY
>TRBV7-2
ASSPGRDRVYEQY
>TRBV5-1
ASSLVGNYGYT